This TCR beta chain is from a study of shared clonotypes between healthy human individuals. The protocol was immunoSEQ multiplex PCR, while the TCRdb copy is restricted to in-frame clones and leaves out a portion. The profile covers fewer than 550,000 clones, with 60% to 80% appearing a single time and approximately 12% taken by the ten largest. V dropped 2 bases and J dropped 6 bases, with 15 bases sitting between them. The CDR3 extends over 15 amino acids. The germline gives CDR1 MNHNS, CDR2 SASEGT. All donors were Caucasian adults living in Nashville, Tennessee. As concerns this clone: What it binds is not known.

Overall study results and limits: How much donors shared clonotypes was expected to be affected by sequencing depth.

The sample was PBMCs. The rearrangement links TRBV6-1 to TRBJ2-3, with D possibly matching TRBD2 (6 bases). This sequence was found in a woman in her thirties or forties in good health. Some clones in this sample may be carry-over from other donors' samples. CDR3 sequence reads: CASSELALVLDTQYF. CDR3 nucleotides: TGTGCCAGCAGTGAACTAGCGCTAGTCCTTGATACGCAGTATTTT.